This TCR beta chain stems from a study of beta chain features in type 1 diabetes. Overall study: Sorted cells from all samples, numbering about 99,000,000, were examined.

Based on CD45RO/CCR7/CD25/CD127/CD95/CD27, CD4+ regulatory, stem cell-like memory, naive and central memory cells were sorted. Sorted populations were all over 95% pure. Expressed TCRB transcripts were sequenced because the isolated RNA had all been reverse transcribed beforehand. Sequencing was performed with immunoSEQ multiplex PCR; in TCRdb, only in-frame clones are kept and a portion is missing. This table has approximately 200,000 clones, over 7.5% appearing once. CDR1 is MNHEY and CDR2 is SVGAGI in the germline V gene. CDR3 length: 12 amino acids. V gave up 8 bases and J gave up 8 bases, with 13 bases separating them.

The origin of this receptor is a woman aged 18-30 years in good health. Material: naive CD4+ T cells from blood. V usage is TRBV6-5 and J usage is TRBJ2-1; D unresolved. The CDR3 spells CASRRGLDEQFF. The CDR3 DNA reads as TGTGCCAGCCGTCGTGGGCTTGATGAGCAGTTCTTC.